Below, 10 T cell receptor beta chains from the same sample are listed, as sequenced in a study of blood T cell repertoires in COVID-19. Produced via immunoSEQ multiplex PCR; TCRdb's table is partial and in-frame only. The table has tens of thousands of clones, roughly 80% seen once. Material for sequencing was peripheral blood. These receptors all come from a human donor in a cohort sampled during active COVID-19.

This chain connects TRBV2 to TRBJ2-3, with D uncertain. Germline-derived CDR1 and CDR2 are SNHLY and FYNNEI. With 5 bases removed from V and 1 base from J, the gap between germline ends came to 4 bases. CDR3 length: 12 residues. The CDR3 spells CASSPGTDTQYF. The CDR3 nucleotides read TGTGCCAGCAGTCCCGGCACAGATACGCAGTATTTT.

V gene TRBV28 combines with J gene TRBJ2-7; D might be TRBD1 (5 bases). The CDR3 covers 16 residues. In germline, CDR1 is MDHEN, CDR2 SYDVKM. Trimming left V 5 bases short and J 5 bases short, with 22 bases between. The CDR3 spells CASSRPRAGIVHEQYF. The DNA for the CDR3 is TGTGCCAGCAGTCGTCCTCGGGCAGGGATCGTCCACGAGCAGTACTTC. The entire variable domain, with the rest obtained from reference TRBV28 and TRBJ2-7, is as follows: DVKVTQSSRYLVKRTGEKVFLECVQDMDHENMFWYRQDPGLGLRLIYFSYDVKMKEKGDIPEGYSVSREKKERFSLILESASTNQTSMYLCASSRPRAGIVHEQYFGPGTRLTVT.

The table lists this clone with a count of one. The rearrangement joins TRBV5-4 to TRBJ2-5; 10 nucleotides agree with TRBD1. V trimming: 4 bases; J trimming: 4 bases; junction bases outside the gene matches: 10. CDR1 and CDR2 from the germline V gene are SGHNT and YYREEE (reference sequence). CDR3 size: 16 residues. CDR3 DNA: TGTGCCAGCAGCAAAGGACAGGGGGGGTTCGGAGAGACCCAGTACTTC. Amino acid sequence: CASSKGQGGFGETQYF. Complete variable domain (other parts from reference TRBV5-4 and TRBJ2-5): ETGVTQSPTHLIKTRGQQVTLRCSSQSGHNTVSWYQQALGQGPQFIFQYYREEENGRGNFPPRFSGLQFPNYSSELNVNALELDDSALYLCASSKGQGGFGETQYFGPGTRLLVL.

The chain recombines TRBV27 with TRBJ2-2; TRBD2 agrees at 8 bases. The ends lost 9 bases at V and 2 bases at J; junction bases unmatched: 5. Germline lookup yields CDR1 MNHEY and CDR2 SMNVEV (reference sequence). The CDR3 runs 14 residues. The CDR3 DNA reads TGTGCCAGTAGCGGGACATTTAACACCGGGGAGCTGTTTTTT. The encoded protein is CASSGTFNTGELFF.

This clone was found once. The chain recombines TRBV10-3 with TRBJ2-6, with 12 bases aligning to TRBD1. The CDR3 runs 17 residues. Germline V gene data show CDR1 as ENHRY and CDR2 as SYGVKD. V shed 6 bases and J 0 bases; nucleotides not matched to a gene: 3. CDR3: CAIRGTGGVSGANVLTF. The CDR3 nucleotides are TGTGCCATCAGGGGGACAGGGGGCGTCTCTGGGGCCAACGTCCTGACTTTC.

This clone was seen a single time. V and J are TRBV19 and TRBJ1-4; the match to TRBD1 covers 7 bases. From germline, CDR1 is LNHDA and CDR2 SQIVND (reference sequence). V lost 5 bases, J lost 6 bases, and 3 bases stayed unmatched. The CDR3 sequence is 13 residues long. The CDR3 DNA is TGTGCCAGTAGTGGACAGGAGGATGAAAAACTGTTTTTT. This encodes CASSGQEDEKLFF.

This rearrangement joins TRBV6-2 or TRBV6-3 to TRBJ2-3, with 8 bases fitting TRBD1. Germline CDR1 and CDR2: MNHEY and SVGEGT. The CDR3 is 16 residues long. The V segment lost 2 bases and the J segment 2 bases; nucleotides outside the gene matches: 6. The CDR3 DNA reads TGTGCCAGCAGTTACGCGGACAGGGTAATCACAGATACGCAGTATTTT. Amino acids: CASSYADRVITDTQYF.

This clone was counted only a few times. Written as DNA, the CDR3 is TGTGCCAGCAGCACGTTCACAGCTGGGAGCTCTGGAAACACCATATATTTT. Protein: CASSTFTAGSSGNTIYF. This sequence joins TRBV5-5 and TRBJ1-3; no reliable D call. The CDR3 is made up of 17 amino acids. V lost 4 bases to trimming and J lost 0 bases, with 17 bases between them. Per germline, CDR1 SGHKS and CDR2 YYEKEE (reference sequence). Full variable domain (rest looked up from reference TRBV5-5 and TRBJ1-3): DAGVTQSPTHLIKTRGQQVTLRCSPISGHKSVSWYQQVLGQGPQFIFQYYEKEERGRGNFPDRFSARQFPNYSSELNVNALLLGDSALYLCASSTFTAGSSGNTIYFGEGSWLTVV.

This chain links TRBV4-3 with TRBJ2-2, with 7 bases that match TRBD1. V shed 8 bases and J 1 base; nucleotides not matched to a gene: 4. Per the germline V gene, CDR1 is LGHNA and CDR2 is YSLEER. The CDR3 has 14 residues. The CDR3 DNA reads TGCGCCAGCGGGGACAGCCTGAACACCGGGGAGCTGTTTTTT. Encoded protein: CASGDSLNTGELFF.

V gene TRBV14 combines with J gene TRBJ2-1; the D gene is possibly TRBD1 (6 bases). This CDR3 contains 14 residues. Trimming removed 2 bases at V and 7 bases at J, with 12 bases between. Germline values: CDR1 SGHDN, CDR2 FVKESK. The CDR3 sequence: CASSQTGIGNEQFF. The CDR3 DNA reads as TGTGCCAGCAGCCAAACAGGGATTGGGAATGAGCAGTTCTTC.